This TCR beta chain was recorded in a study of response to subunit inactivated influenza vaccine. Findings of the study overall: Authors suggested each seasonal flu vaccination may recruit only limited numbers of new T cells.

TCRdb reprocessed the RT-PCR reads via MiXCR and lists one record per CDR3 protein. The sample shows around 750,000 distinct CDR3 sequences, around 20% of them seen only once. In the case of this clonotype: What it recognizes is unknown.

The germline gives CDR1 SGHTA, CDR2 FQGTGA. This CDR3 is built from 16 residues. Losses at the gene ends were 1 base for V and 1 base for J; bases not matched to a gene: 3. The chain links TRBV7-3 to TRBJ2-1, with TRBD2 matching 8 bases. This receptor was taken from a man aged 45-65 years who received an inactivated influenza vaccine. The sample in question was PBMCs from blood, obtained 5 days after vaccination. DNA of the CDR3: TGTGCCAGCAGCTTAAAGGGACTAGTTTCCTACAATGAGCAGTTCTTC. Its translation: CASSLKGLVSYNEQFF.